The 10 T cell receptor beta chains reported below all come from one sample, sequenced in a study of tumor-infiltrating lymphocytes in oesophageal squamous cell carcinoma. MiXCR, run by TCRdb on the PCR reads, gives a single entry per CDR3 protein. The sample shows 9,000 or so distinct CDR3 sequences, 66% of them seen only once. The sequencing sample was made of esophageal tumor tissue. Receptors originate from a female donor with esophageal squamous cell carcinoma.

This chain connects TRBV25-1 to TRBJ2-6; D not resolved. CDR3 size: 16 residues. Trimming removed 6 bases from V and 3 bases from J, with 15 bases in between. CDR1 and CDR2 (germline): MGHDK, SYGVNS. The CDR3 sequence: CASRPPSADGANVLTF. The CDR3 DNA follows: TGTGCCAGCAGACCCCCCAGTGCGGATGGGGCCAACGTCCTGACTTTC.

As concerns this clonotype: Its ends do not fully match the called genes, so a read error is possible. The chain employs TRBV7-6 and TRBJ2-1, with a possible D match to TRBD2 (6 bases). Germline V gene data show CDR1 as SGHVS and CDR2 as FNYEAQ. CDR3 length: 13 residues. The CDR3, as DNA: TGTGCCAGCAGTCCCACTAGCTACGATGAGCAGTTCTTC. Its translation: CASSPTSYDEQFF.

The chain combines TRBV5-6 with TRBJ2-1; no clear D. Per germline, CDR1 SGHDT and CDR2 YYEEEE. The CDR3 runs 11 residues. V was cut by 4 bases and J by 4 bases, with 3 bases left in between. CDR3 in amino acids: CASSQYNEQFF. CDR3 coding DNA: TGTGCCAGCAGCCAATACAATGAGCAGTTCTTC.

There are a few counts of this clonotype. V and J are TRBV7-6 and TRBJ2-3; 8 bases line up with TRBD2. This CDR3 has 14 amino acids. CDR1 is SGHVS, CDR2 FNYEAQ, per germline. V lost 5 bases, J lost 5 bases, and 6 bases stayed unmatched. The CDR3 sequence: CASSLGLAGDTQYF. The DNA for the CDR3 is TGTGCCAGCAGCCTTGGACTAGCAGGAGATACGCAGTATTTT.

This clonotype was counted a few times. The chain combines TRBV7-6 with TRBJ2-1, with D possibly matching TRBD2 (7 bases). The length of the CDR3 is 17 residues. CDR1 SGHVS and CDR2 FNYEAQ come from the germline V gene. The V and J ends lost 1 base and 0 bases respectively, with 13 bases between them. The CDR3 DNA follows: TGTGCCAGCAGCTTAGGGGGCGGGGGACACTCCTACAATGAGCAGTTCTTC. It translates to CASSLGGGGHSYNEQFF.

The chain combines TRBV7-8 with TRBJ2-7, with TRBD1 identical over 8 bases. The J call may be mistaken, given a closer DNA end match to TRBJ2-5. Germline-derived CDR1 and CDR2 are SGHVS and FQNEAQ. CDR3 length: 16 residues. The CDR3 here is CASSRLPGQGWETQYF. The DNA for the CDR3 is TGTGCCAGCAGCCGACTCCCAGGACAGGGTTGGGAGACCCAGTACTTC.

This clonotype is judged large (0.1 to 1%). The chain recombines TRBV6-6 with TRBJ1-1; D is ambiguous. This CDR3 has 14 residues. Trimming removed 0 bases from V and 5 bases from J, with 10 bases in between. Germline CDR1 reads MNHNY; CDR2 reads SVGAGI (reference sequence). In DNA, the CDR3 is TGTGCCAGCAGTTACTCGAAAGGGAGGACTGAAGCTTTCTTT. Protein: CASSYSKGRTEAFF.

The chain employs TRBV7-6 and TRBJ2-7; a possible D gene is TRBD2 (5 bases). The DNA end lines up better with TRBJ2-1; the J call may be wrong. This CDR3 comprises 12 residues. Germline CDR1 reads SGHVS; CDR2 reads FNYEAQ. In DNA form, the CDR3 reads TGTGCCAGCAGCTCCGGGAACAATGAGCAGTTCTTC. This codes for CASSSGNNEQFF.

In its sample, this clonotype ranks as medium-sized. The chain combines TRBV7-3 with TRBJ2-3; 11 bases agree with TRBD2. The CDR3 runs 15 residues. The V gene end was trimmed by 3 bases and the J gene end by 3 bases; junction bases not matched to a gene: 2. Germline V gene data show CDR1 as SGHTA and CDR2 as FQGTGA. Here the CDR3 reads CASSLTSGETDTQYF. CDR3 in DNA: TGTGCCAGCAGCTTGACTAGCGGGGAGACAGATACGCAGTATTTT.

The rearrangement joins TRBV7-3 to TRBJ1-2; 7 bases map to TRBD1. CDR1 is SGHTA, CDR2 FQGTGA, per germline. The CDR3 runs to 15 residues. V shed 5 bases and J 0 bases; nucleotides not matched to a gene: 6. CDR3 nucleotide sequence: TGTGCCAGCAGCCCGGGGACAGCACCTAACTATGGCTACACCTTC. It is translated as CASSPGTAPNYGYTF.